This T cell receptor (beta chain) was retrieved from a study of blood T cell repertoires in COVID-19. Study context: Donors in the United States, Italy and Spain gave samples during acute or convalescent COVID-19.

This CDR3 region has 15 residues. With 6 bases removed from V and 3 bases from J, the gap between germline ends came to 14 bases. The V gene's germline CDR1 is KGHDR and CDR2 SFDVKD. Sequencing used immunoSEQ multiplex PCR; TCRdb keeps in-frame clones, though not all of them. This table has about 380,000 clones, about 90% appearing once. The sequencing input was peripheral blood. The genes are TRBV24-1 and TRBJ2-1, with D possibly being TRBD2 (6 bases). The sequence was obtained from a man younger than 35 with active or convalescent COVID-19. The CDR3, as DNA: TGTGCCACCAGTCCCACTGCGGGAAGCTACAATGAGCAGTTCTTC. Protein product: CATSPTAGSYNEQFF.